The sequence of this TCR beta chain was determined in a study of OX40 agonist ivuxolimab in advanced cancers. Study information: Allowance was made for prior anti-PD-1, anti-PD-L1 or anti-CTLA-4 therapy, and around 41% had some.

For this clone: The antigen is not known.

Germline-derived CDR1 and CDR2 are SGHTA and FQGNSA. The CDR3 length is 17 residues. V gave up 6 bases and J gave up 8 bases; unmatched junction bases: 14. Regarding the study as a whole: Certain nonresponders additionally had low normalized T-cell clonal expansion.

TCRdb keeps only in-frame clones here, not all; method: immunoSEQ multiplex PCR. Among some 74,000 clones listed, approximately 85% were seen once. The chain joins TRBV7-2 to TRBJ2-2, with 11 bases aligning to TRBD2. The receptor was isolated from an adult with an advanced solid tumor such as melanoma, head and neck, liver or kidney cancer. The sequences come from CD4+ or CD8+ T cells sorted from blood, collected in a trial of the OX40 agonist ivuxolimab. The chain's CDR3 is CASSLRSGRARRGELFF. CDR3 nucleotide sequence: TGTGCCAGCAGTTTACGTAGCGGGAGGGCCCGGAGAGGGGAGCTGTTTTTT. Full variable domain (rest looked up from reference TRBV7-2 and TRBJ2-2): GAGVSQSPSNKVTEKGKDVELRCDPISGHTALYWYRQSLGQGLEFLIYFQGNSAPDKSGLPSDRFSAERTGGSVSTLTIQRTQQEDSAVYLCASSLRSGRARRGELFFGEGSRLTVL.